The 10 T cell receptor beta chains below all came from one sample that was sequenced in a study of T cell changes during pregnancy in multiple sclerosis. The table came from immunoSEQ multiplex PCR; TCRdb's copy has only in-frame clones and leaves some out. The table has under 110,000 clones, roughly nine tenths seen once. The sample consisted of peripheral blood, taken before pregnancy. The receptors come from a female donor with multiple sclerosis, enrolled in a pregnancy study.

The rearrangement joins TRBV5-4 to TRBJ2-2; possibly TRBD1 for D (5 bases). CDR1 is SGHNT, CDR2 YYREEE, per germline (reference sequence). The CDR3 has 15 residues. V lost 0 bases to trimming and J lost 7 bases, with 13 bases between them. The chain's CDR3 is CASSLAPGQGGELFF. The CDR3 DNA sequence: TGTGCCAGCAGCTTGGCCCCAGGGCAGGGCGGGGAGCTGTTTTTT.

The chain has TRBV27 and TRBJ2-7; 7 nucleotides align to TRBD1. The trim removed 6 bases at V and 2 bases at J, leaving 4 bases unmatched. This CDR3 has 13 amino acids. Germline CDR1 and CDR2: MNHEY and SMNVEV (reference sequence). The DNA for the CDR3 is TGTGCCAGCAGACGGACAGGAGCCTACGAGCAGTACTTC. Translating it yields CASRRTGAYEQYF.

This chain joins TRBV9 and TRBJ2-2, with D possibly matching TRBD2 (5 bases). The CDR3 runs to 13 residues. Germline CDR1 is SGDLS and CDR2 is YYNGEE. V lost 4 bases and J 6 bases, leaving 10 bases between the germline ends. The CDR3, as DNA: TGTGCCAGCAGCCAAGACGGGGCCGGGGAGCTGTTTTTT. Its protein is CASSQDGAGELFF.

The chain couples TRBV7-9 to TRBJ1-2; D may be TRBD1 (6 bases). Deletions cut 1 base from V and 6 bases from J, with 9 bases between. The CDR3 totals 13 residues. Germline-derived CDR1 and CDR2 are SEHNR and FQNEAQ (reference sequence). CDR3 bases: TGTGCCAGCAGCTTAGTAGAGGGGGATGGCTACACCTTC. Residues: CASSLVEGDGYTF.

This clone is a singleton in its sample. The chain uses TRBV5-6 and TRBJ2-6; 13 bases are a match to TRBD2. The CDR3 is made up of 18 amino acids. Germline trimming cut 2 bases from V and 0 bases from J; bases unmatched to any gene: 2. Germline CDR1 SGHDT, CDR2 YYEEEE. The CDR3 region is CASSLRTSGSSGANVLTF. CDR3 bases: TGTGCCAGCAGCTTAAGGACTAGCGGGAGCTCTGGGGCCAACGTCCTGACTTTC.

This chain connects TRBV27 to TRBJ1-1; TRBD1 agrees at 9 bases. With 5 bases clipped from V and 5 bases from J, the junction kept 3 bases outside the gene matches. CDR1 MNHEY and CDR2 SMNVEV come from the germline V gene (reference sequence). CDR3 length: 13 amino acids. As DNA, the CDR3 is TGTGCCAGCAGTGCGGACAGGGGTACTGAAGCTTTCTTT. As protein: CASSADRGTEAFF.

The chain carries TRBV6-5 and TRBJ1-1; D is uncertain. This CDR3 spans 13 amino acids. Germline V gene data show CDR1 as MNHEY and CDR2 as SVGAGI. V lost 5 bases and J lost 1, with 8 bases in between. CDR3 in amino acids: CASSLTRNTEAFF. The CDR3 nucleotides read TGTGCCAGCAGTCTCACTAGGAACACTGAAGCTTTCTTT.

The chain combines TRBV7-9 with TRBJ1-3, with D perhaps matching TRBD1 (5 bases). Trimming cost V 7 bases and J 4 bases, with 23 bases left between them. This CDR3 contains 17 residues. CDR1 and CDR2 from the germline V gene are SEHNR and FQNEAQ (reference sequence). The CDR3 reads CASTSYTWEGRGNTIYF. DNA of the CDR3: TGTGCCAGCACCTCTTATACCTGGGAGGGGAGAGGAAACACCATATATTTT.

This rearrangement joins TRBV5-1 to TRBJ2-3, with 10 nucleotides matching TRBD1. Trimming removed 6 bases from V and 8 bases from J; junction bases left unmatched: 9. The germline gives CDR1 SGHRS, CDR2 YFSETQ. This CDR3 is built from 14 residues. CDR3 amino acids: CASTSGQGDVTQYF. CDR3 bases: TGCGCCAGCACCTCCGGACAGGGGGATGTTACGCAGTATTTT.

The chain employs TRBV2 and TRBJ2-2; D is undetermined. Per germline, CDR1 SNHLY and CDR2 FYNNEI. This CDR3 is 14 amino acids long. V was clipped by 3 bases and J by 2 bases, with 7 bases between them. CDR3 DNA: TGTGCCAGCAGTGATGACTTAAACACCGGGGAGCTGTTTTTT. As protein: CASSDDLNTGELFF.